This paragraph covers one T cell receptor (beta chain) sequence. The antigen is not known. Germline loops: CDR1 SGHTA, CDR2 FQGNSA. V shed 5 bases, J shed 2 bases, and the junction held 10 bases outside the gene matches. CDR3 size: 16 residues. This sample is part of a study of cytomegalovirus exposure and HLA in healthy donors. General study results and limits: Specificity for CMV antigens was confirmed in vitro for a few of the CMV-associated chains. The authors listed over 150 TCR beta chains as cytomegalovirus-associated.

Clones were sequenced by immunoSEQ multiplex PCR, and TCRdb holds only the in-frame ones, with some missing. Of 60,000 to 75,000 clones in the sample, more than 90% were seen once. The clonotype was recovered from a man younger than 35 in good health and CMV-seronegative. This rearrangement joins TRBV7-2 to TRBJ2-7; 9 bases are shared with TRBD1. Material for sequencing was PBMCs. In DNA form, the CDR3 reads TGTGCCAGCAGCCCGAACCGGGACAGGGTACCCTACGAGCAGTACTTC. This sequence encodes CASSPNRDRVPYEQYF.